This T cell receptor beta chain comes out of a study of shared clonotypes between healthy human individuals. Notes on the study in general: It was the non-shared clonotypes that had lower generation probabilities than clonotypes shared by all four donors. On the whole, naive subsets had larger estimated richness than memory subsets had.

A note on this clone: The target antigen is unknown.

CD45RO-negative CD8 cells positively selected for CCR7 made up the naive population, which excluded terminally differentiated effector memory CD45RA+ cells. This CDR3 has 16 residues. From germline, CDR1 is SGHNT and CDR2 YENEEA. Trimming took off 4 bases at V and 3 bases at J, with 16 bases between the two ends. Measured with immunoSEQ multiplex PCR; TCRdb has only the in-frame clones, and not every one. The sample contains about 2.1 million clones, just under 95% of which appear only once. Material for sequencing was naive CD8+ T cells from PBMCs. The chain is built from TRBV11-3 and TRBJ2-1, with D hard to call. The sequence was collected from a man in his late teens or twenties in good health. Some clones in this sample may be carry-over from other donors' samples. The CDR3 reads CASSWQTTLDYNEQFF. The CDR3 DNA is TGTGCCAGCAGCTGGCAAACTACGCTCGACTACAATGAGCAGTTCTTC.